This T cell receptor (beta chain) comes out of a study of shared clonotypes between healthy human individuals. The assay was immunoSEQ multiplex PCR, and TCRdb's table has in-frame clones only and misses some. The sample holds around 1.9 million clones, about 94% seen once. The CDR3 loop spans 14 amino acids. Losses at the gene ends were 6 bases for V and 2 bases for J; bases not matched to a gene: 3. The germline V gene encodes CDR1 MDHEN and CDR2 SYDVKM. Only CD45RO-negative cells positively selected for CCR7 counted as naive CD8 cells, so terminally differentiated effector memory CD45RA+ cells were excluded.

The TCR comes from a young man in good health. Some clones in this sample may be carry-over from other donors' samples. The chain recombines TRBV28 with TRBJ2-7, with TRBD2 matching 11 bases. Sample: naive CD8+ T cells from PBMCs. The CDR3: CASRLAGAPYEQYF. The DNA of the CDR3 is TGTGCCAGCAGACTAGCGGGAGCCCCCTACGAGCAGTACTTC.